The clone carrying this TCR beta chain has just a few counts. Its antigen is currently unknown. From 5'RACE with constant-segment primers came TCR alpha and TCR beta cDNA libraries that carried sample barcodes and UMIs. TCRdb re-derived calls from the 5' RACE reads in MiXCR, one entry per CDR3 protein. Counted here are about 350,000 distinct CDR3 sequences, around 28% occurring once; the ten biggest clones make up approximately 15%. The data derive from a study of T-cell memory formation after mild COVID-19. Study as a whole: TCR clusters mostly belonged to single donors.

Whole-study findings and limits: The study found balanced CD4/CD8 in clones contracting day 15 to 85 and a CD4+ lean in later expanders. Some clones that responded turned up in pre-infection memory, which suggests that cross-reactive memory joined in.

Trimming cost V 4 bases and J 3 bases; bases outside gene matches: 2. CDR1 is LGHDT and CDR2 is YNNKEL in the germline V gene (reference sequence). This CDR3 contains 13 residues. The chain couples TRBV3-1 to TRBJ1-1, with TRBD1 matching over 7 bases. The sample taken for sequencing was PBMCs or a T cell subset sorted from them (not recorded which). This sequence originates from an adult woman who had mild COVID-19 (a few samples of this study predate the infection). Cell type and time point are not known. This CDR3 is CASSPQGHTEAFF. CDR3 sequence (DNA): TGTGCCAGCAGCCCACAGGGGCACACTGAAGCTTTCTTT.